This TCR beta chain was identified during a study of CD8+ T cells in alopecia areata. After isolation, RNA underwent reverse transcription to generate cDNA as the sequencing template. The assay was immunoSEQ multiplex PCR, and TCRdb's table has in-frame clones only and misses some. The table records some 200,000 clones, 59% of them present only once. V was clipped by 6 bases and J by 0 bases, with 12 bases between them. CDR3 length: 15 amino acids. Germline V CDR1 and CDR2: MNHEY, SVGAGI. The sequenced sample was CD4+ T cells sorted from blood, obtained at week 0. The chain uses TRBV6-5 and TRBJ2-4, with unresolved D. The TCR was taken from a human donor with alopecia areata. The CDR3 here is CASRPGALAKNIQYF. The CDR3 bases are TGTGCCAGCAGACCCGGAGCGCTAGCCAAAAACATTCAGTACTTC.